This section outlines one TCR beta chain sequence together with its context. Its antigen remains unknown. This entry comes from a study of OX40 agonist ivuxolimab in advanced cancers. Across the study: The patients received ivuxolimab by intravenous route every 2 weeks at 0.01 to 10 mg/kg.

Sequencing was performed with immunoSEQ multiplex PCR; in TCRdb, only in-frame clones are kept and a portion is missing. The sample yields about 58,000 clones, roughly 86% seen once. The study, taken as a whole, reports: Normalized expansion of T-cell clones was also low for some nonresponders. Expanded peripheral T cells had an undetermined antigen specificity. Fewer expanded clones were found on average in CD4+ than in CD8+ T cells.

This TCR derives from an adult with an advanced solid tumor such as melanoma, head and neck, liver or kidney cancer. The sample in question was CD4+ or CD8+ T cells sorted from blood, obtained in a trial of the OX40 agonist ivuxolimab.

CDR3 residues: CATRRENTEAFF. In nucleotides, the CDR3 is TGTGCCACACGACGGGAGAACACTGAAGCTTTCTTT. The chain links TRBV10-3 to TRBJ1-1; D remains ambiguous. CDR3 size: 12 residues. Germline V gene lookup returns CDR1 ENHRY and CDR2 SYGVKD. V was shortened by 10 bases and J by 1 base, with 10 bases between the two germline ends.